Presented here are 23 T cell receptor beta chains from one specimen sequenced in a study of blood T cells in healthy people across ages. A J-beta primer mix and a sample-barcoded 5' primer were used in a second PCR of roughly 6 to 11 cycles. Each CDR3 protein gets one entry after TCRdb re-called the 5' RACE reads with MiXCR. The table lists 650,000 to 1,000,000 distinct CDR3 sequences, about 36% of them singletons, with over 10% in the top ten. Material: blood. The receptor source for this set is a man aged 18 to 29 in good health.

This clonotype was observed a handful of times. The gene calls are TRBV6-5 and TRBJ2-3, with D hard to call. Germline CDR1 is MNHEY and CDR2 is SVGAGI. The CDR3 is made up of 16 amino acids. The germline V and J ends were trimmed by 0 bases and 0 bases, with 10 bases remaining between them. The CDR3 nucleotides are TGTGCCAGCAGTTACTCGCAACCGGGCAGCACAGATACGCAGTATTTT. It yields the protein CASSYSQPGSTDTQYF.

The chain joins TRBV25-1 to TRBJ1-2, with 7 bases lining up with TRBD1. This CDR3 spans 13 amino acids. V lost 4 bases, J lost 4 bases, and 3 bases stayed unmatched. Germline CDR1 reads MGHDK; CDR2 reads SYGVNS. CDR3 region: CASSVQGTYGYTF. The CDR3 DNA reads TGTGCCAGCAGTGTACAGGGGACCTATGGCTACACCTTC.

The J gene is TRBJ1-2, the V gene TRBV20-1; D may be TRBD1 (5 bases). Germline assignment: CDR1 DFQATT and CDR2 SNEGSKA (reference sequence). The CDR3 consists of 10 residues. Trimming stripped 6 bases from V and 6 bases from J, with 8 bases between. In DNA form, the CDR3 reads TGCAGTGCGGGGCAGAATGGCTACACCTTC. Translation: CSAGQNGYTF.

The rearrangement links TRBV20-1 to TRBJ1-1; D gene ambiguous. Germline lookup yields CDR1 DFQATT and CDR2 SNEGSKA (reference sequence). CDR3 length: 13 residues. Trimming took off 0 bases at V and 4 bases at J, with 9 bases between the two ends. In nucleotides, the CDR3 is TGCAGTGCTAGAGAGAGGACCGTCACTGAAGCTTTCTTT. It is translated as CSARERTVTEAFF.

V is TRBV27 and J is TRBJ2-7, with D perhaps matching TRBD2 (6 bases). The V end was cut by 3 bases, the J end by 0 bases, with 15 bases between. Per germline, CDR1 MNHEY and CDR2 SMNVEV (reference sequence). CDR3 length equals 16 residues. The CDR3 DNA reads TGTGCCAGCAGTTTTGCGGTCCGGGAGCGCTCCTACGAGCAGTACTTC. It translates to CASSFAVRERSYEQYF.

This clonotype was recorded only once. The CDR3 bases are TGTGCCAGCAGGAGTAGCGGGGCCTCCTACAATGAGCAGTACTTC. Translating gives CASRSSGASYNEQYF. The V call is TRBV12-3 or TRBV12-4, the J call TRBJ2-7, with TRBD2 matching over 8 bases. Trimming removed 6 bases from V and 7 bases from J; junction bases left unmatched: 14. The CDR3 is 15 residues long.

Comments on this clonotype: An end of the junction differs from the germline gene, which may be a read error. The chain recombines TRBV27 with TRBJ2-2; a weak D match, TRBD2 (5 bases). Germline-derived CDR1 and CDR2 are MNHEY and SMNVEV (reference sequence). The CDR3 sequence is 13 residues long. In nucleotides, the CDR3 is TGTGCCAGCAAGATCGGGAACACCGGGGAGCTGTCTTTT. It codes for CASKIGNTGELSF.

The V call is TRBV28, the J call TRBJ2-2, with D unresolved. Trimming pared 2 bases from V and 8 bases from J, leaving 12 bases between. CDR1 is MDHEN, CDR2 SYDVKM, per germline. This CDR3 contains 14 residues. CDR3 sequence: CASSLSSAAGELFF. The CDR3 bases are TGTGCCAGCAGTTTAAGCAGCGCGGCGGGGGAGCTGTTTTTT.

This clonotype was detected only a few times. This clone may be a read error of a much larger clone one base away. The chain is built from TRBV14 and TRBJ2-7, with a possible D match to TRBD2 (6 bases). Germline V gene sequence: CDR1 SGHDN, CDR2 FVKESK. This CDR3 contains 11 residues. Trimming shortened V by 1 base and J by 9 bases, and 7 bases separated the two germline ends. In DNA, the CDR3 is TGTGCCAGCAGCCAAGGGGGAGGGCAGTACTTC. Its protein is CASSQGGGQYF.

The chain employs TRBV12-3 or TRBV12-4 and TRBJ2-5; 11 bases line up with TRBD2. The V gene end was trimmed by 6 bases and the J gene end by 5 bases; junction bases not matched to a gene: 5. The CDR3 sequence is 14 residues long. CDR3 protein: CASRLAGVLETQYF. In nucleotides, the CDR3 is TGTGCCAGCAGACTAGCGGGGGTCCTGGAGACCCAGTACTTC.

This chain connects TRBV20-1 to TRBJ1-6; maybe TRBD1 (6 bases). Germline CDR1 and CDR2: DFQATT and SNEGSKA (reference sequence). This CDR3 has 13 residues. The V and J ends lost 3 bases and 10 bases respectively, with 13 bases between them. The CDR3 here is CSASKGQTSPLHF. CDR3 DNA sequence: TGCAGTGCTAGTAAGGGACAAACCTCACCCCTCCACTTT.

Remarks on this clonotype: The junction shows a germline mismatch at one end, possibly a read error. This chain connects TRBV20-1 to TRBJ2-3; TRBD1 or TRBD2 may be the D gene (5 bases each). The CDR3 loop spans 15 amino acids. Per germline, CDR1 DFQATT and CDR2 SNEGSKA (reference sequence). The CDR3 sequence: CSANPPRGDTDAQYF. The CDR3 DNA reads TGCAGTGCTAATCCCCCCCGGGGCGACACAGATGCGCAGTATTTT.

This chain joins TRBV11-2 and TRBJ2-7, with a tentative D call TRBD1 (5 bases). CDR3 length: 13 residues. V lost 3 bases and J 5 bases, leaving 11 bases between the germline ends. Germline CDR1 reads SGHAT; CDR2 reads FQNNGV. This CDR3 is CASSFPGSDEQYF. The DNA of the CDR3 is TGTGCCAGCAGCTTTCCAGGGTCGGACGAGCAGTACTTC.

Comments on this clonotype: With a much larger clone just one base away, this may be a read error. The chain combines TRBV29-1 with TRBJ2-1; D ambiguous. Germline CDR1 and CDR2: SQVTM and ANQGSEA. V shed 4 bases and J shed 4 bases, with 8 bases lying between them. The CDR3 covers 12 residues. The CDR3 sequence: CSVGRRYNEQFF. CDR3 coding DNA: TGCAGCGTTGGGAGACGGTACAATGAGCAGTTCTTC.

This clonotype was recorded a few times. V gene TRBV27 combines with J gene TRBJ2-7; 13 positions agree with TRBD2. V dropped 5 bases and J dropped 5; count of bases not matched to a gene: 6. The CDR3 is made up of 15 amino acids. CDR1 is MNHEY and CDR2 is SMNVEV in the germline V gene (reference sequence). CDR3 sequence (DNA): TGTGCCAGCAGTCGGGGACTAGCGGGGTTTGACGAGCAGTACTTC. It is translated as CASSRGLAGFDEQYF.

Regarding this clonotype: Its ends do not fully match the called genes, so a read error is possible. This chain connects TRBV5-1 to TRBJ1-4; no clear D. Germline V CDR1 and CDR2: SGHRS, YFSETQ. The CDR3 length is 16 residues. CDR3 sequence: CVSSLGGLERGEKLFF. CDR3 DNA: TGCGTCAGCAGCTTGGGAGGGTTGGAAAGAGGAGAAAAACTGTTTTTT.

This clonotype was seen only a few times. The chain links TRBV28 to TRBJ2-3; D gene ambiguous. V shed 7 bases and J shed 6 bases, with 11 bases lying between them. Per the germline V gene, CDR1 is MDHEN and CDR2 is SYDVKM. The CDR3 is 12 residues long. The CDR3 sequence is CASKSTTDTQYF. For the CDR3, the DNA is TGTGCCAGCAAGAGCACCACGGATACGCAGTATTTT.

The genes are TRBV27 and TRBJ2-1; TRBD1 agrees at 7 bases. This CDR3 is 15 amino acids long. Germline CDR1 MNHEY, CDR2 SMNVEV (reference sequence). Unmatched junction bases numbered 10, after V lost 6 bases and J lost 5 bases. CDR3 amino acids: CASRRAGQVNNEQFF. The CDR3 region has the DNA TGTGCCAGCAGGCGCGCCGGACAGGTCAACAATGAGCAGTTCTTC.

This clonotype was detected only a few times. The chain combines TRBV7-9 with TRBJ1-4, with D uncertain. With 7 bases removed from V and 3 bases from J, the gap between germline ends came to 18 bases. CDR3 length: 16 residues. The V gene's germline CDR1 is SEHNR and CDR2 FQNEAQ (reference sequence). This chain's CDR3 is CASTSPGLSSNEKLFF. The CDR3 DNA sequence: TGTGCCAGCACCTCACCGGGTCTGTCGTCTAATGAAAAACTGTTTTTT.

The chain carries TRBV6-1 and TRBJ1-1; D is perhaps TRBD1 (5 bases). CDR3 length: 15 residues. Per germline, CDR1 MNHNS and CDR2 SASEGT. The germline V and J ends were trimmed by 1 base and 3 bases, with 12 bases remaining between them. The CDR3: CASSEVGGGDTEAFF. CDR3 DNA sequence: TGTGCCAGCAGTGAAGTAGGTGGGGGGGACACTGAAGCTTTCTTT.

The chain has TRBV4-1 and TRBJ2-5, with 9 nucleotides matching TRBD1. Germline trimming cut 4 bases from V and 10 bases from J; bases unmatched to any gene: 7. The CDR3 has 13 amino acids. Germline CDR1 MGHRA, CDR2 YSYEKL. The CDR3 DNA reads TGCGCCAGCAGCCCACCGACAGGGGGTATCCAGTACTTC. Amino acid sequence: CASSPPTGGIQYF.

The rearrangement links TRBV29-1 to TRBJ1-1; TRBD1 might be the D (5 bases). The V gene's germline CDR1 is SQVTM and CDR2 ANQGSEA. Trimming stripped 1 base from V and 5 bases from J, with 11 bases between. This CDR3 has 13 residues. The CDR3 here is CSVEGRVGTEAFF. The CDR3 region has the DNA TGCAGCGTTGAAGGCAGGGTGGGGACTGAAGCTTTCTTT.

This clonotype has more than one count but fewer than ten. This sequence joins TRBV12-3 or TRBV12-4 and TRBJ1-5; tentative D call: TRBD1 (6 bases). The CDR3 has 14 residues. V lost 5 bases to trimming and J lost 6 bases, with 14 bases between them. DNA of the CDR3: TGTGCCAGCAGTCTTAACAGGGTTGGTCAGCCCCAGCATTTT. Translation gives CASSLNRVGQPQHF.